This T cell receptor beta chain derives from a study of CD4 T cells in relation to SARS-CoV-2 and coronaviruses. This clone is a singleton in its sample. This table comes from immunoSEQ multiplex PCR, and its TCRdb copy is limited to in-frame clones, with some not included. The sample includes some 68,000 clones, more than 80% of them seen just once. The unexposed donors gave CD4+ T cells in about 2011-2019, prior to COVID-19. Sequenced sample: naive CD4+ T cells from PBMCs. Subset here: naive CD4+ T cells isolated by negative enrichment. The sequence was collected from a human donor in good health.

The CDR3 loop reads CATSPAPGLAGMDTQYF. CDR3 in DNA: TGTGCCACCAGCCCAGCCCCGGGACTAGCGGGGATGGATACGCAGTATTTT. V is TRBV24-1 and J is TRBJ2-3; TRBD2 matches 13 bases. The junction had 12 bases not matched to a gene; V was cut back by 7 bases and J by 6 bases. Germline V gives CDR1 KGHDR, CDR2 SFDVKD. The CDR3 sequence is 17 residues long.